This is a list of T cell receptor beta chains from one sample in a study of early T cells in non-severe SARS-CoV-2 infection. Via MiXCR, TCRdb re-called the 5' RACE reads, giving one row per CDR3 protein. Of over 50,000 distinct CDR3 sequences in the sample, under 14% are singletons; the top ten hold 1.5% to 2%. The sample consisted of whole blood. The receptors stem from an adult who was a healthcare worker with PCR-confirmed SARS-CoV-2 infection or an uninfected control (not recorded which). Both conserved end residues are part of each CDR3. Fields, in order: clone size, V gene, D gene, J gene, CDR3 protein, CDR3 DNA. D genes are given only for firm matches. Size values are once, few and many counts, or a class for expanded clones, and some rows have none.

size: few
V: TRBV7-6
D: -
J: TRBJ1-1
CDR3: CASSLTGGGYTEAFF
DNA: TGTGCCAGCAGCTTAACCGGGGGCGGCTACACTGAAGCTTTCTTT

size: few
V: TRBV30
D: TRBD2
J: TRBJ2-1
CDR3: CAWRASGGSEQFF
DNA: TGTGCCTGGAGGGCTAGCGGGGGGAGTGAGCAGTTCTTC

size: -
V: TRBV28
D: -
J: TRBJ1-1
CDR3: CASSLRANTEAFF
DNA: TGTGCCAGCAGCCTGAGGGCGAACACTGAAGCTTTCTTT

size: -
V: TRBV18
D: TRBD1
J: TRBJ1-2
CDR3: CASSPDRERSYTF
DNA: TGTGCCAGCTCACCGGACAGGGAAAGAAGCTACACCTTC

size: few
V: TRBV7-9
D: -
J: TRBJ1-2
CDR3: CASSLGLTTINYGYTF
DNA: TGTGCCAGCAGCTTAGGGCTGACCACAATTAACTATGGCTACACCTTC

size: many
V: TRBV5-1
D: TRBD2
J: TRBJ2-1
CDR3: CASSWKRGAANEQFF
DNA: TGCGCCAGCAGCTGGAAGCGGGGGGCGGCCAATGAGCAGTTCTTC

size: few
V: TRBV3-1
D: -
J: TRBJ2-2
CDR3: CASSQGGGRNTGELFF
DNA: TGTGCCAGCAGCCAAGGCGGGGGCCGGAACACCGGGGAGCTGTTTTTT

size: -
V: TRBV29-1
D: -
J: TRBJ1-1
CDR3: CSADPTGTEAFF
DNA: TGCAGCGCCGACCCGACAGGCACTGAAGCTTTCTTT

size: many
V: TRBV30
D: TRBD1
J: TRBJ2-7
CDR3: CAWSVTGGRGYEQYF
DNA: TGTGCCTGGAGTGTGACAGGGGGCAGAGGCTACGAGCAGTACTTC

size: many
V: TRBV6-1
D: -
J: TRBJ2-7
CDR3: CASSPTPGSYEQYF
DNA: TGTGCCAGCAGTCCTACCCCAGGTTCCTACGAGCAGTACTTC